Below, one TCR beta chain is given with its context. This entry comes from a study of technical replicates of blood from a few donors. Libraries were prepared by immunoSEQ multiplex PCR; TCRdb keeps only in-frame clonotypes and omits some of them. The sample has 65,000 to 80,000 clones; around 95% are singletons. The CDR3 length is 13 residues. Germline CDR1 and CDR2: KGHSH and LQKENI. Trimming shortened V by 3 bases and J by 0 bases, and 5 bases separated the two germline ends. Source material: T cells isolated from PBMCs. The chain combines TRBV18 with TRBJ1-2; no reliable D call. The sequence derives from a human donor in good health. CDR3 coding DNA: TGTGCCAGCTCACCCACAGCTAACTATGGCTACACCTTC. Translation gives CASSPTANYGYTF.